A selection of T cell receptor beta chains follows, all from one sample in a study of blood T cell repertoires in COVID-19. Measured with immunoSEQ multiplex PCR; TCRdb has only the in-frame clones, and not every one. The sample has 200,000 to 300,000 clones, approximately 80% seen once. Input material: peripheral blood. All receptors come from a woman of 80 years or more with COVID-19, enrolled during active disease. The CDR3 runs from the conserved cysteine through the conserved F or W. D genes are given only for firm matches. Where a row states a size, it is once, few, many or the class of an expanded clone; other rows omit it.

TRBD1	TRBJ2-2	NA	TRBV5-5	TGTGCCAGCAGCCCACCCCGGACAGGGGCCGGGGAGCTGTTTTTT	CASSPPRTGAGELFF
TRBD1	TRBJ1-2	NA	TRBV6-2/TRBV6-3	TGTGCCAGCAGTTACACCAGGGGGGCTAACTATGGCTACACCTTC	CASSYTRGANYGYTF
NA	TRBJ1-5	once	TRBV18	TGTGCCAGCTCACCCGGGGGGGGCACAGAGCCCCAGCATTTT	CASSPGGGTEPQHF
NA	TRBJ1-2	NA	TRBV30	TGTGCCTGGAATCAGGGTAACTATGGCTACACCTTC	CAWNQGNYGYTF
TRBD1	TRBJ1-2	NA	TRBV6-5	TGTGCCAGCAGCCAAGCACCGGGACAGGTTGGCTACACCTTC	CASSQAPGQVGYTF
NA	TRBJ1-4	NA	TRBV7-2	TGTGCCAGCAGCTTAGGGAGAACAAAACTGTTTTTT	CASSLGRTKLFF
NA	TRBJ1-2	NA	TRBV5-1	TGCGCCAGCAGCCCCGACTATGGCTACACCTTC	CASSPDYGYTF
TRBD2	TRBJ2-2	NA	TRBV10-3	TGTGCCTCTAGACTAGCGGGAGTCCTGGGAACCGGGGAGCTGTTTTTT	CASRLAGVLGTGELFF
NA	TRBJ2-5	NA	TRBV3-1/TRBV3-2	TGTGCCAGCAGCCAAGACCAGGTCGAGGAGACCCAGTACTTC	CASSQDQVEETQYF
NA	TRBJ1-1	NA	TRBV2	TGTGCCAGCAGTGCCGGGACTGACACTGAAGCTTTCTTT	CASSAGTDTEAFF
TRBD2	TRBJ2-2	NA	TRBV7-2	TGTGCCAGCAGTAGGACTAGCGGCGACACCGGGGAGCTGTTTTTT	CASSRTSGDTGELFF
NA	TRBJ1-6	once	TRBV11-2	TGTGCCAGCAGCTTAGATTCGGGGAGCTCACCCCTCCACTTT	CASSLDSGSSPLHF
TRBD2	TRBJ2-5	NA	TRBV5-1	TGCGCCAGCAGTCGCGGGACTAGCGGCGGGTACCAAGAGACCCAGTACTTC	CASSRGTSGGYQETQYF
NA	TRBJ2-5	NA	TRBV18	TGTGCCAGCTCACTTCGCTCGGGCCAAGAGACCCAGTACTTC	CASSLRSGQETQYF
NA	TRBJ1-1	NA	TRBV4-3	TGCGCCAGCAGCAGCCGGGGTGACACTGAAGCTTTCTTT	CASSSRGDTEAFF
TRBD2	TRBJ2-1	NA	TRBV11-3	TGTGCCAGCAGCCCCCTTTCCGGGACTAGCGGGAATGAGCAGTTCTTC	CASSPLSGTSGNEQFF
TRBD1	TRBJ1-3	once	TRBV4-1	TGCGCCAGCAGCCAAGACGGACAGGCCCGGGGCACCATATATTTT	CASSQDGQARGTIYF
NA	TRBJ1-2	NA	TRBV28	TGTGCCAGCAGCCCAGCCCGGGGGGGGGATGGCTACACCTTC	CASSPARGGDGYTF
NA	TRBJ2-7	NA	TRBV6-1	TGTGCCAGCAGTGAAGCGTATCGTTACGAGCAGTACTTC	CASSEAYRYEQYF
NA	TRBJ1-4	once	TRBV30	TGTGCCTGCGATCCGGGGGAAAAACTGTTTTTT	CACDPGEKLFF
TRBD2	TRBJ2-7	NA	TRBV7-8	TGTGCCAGCAGCTCGAAGGAAGCTCGGACTAGCGGGAGCGAGCAGTACTTC	CASSSKEARTSGSEQYF
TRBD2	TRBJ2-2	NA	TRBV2	TGTGCCAGCAGCTACGCTAGCGGGGGAACCGGGGAGCTGTTTTTT	CASSYASGGTGELFF